This TCR beta chain was recorded in a study of a mutant IDH1 vaccine in newly diagnosed glioma. Turning to the study itself: Treated patients had a mean age of 40.4 years and an approximately 62% male, around 38% female split. Before enrollment, patients got radiotherapy alone, temozolomide alone, or mostly the combination. General observations from the study: Across multiple MHC alleles, about 95% of patients had vaccine-induced responses.

Regarding time point: baseline, week 1 (first vaccination visit). Noted treatment: pre-vaccination baseline after standard-of-care therapy. Astrocytomas that were new, WHO grade 3 or 4, IDH1-mutant and ATRX-lost were present in the donors. Using immunoSEQ multiplex PCR, the repertoire was profiled, and TCRdb retains in-frame clones only, with some absent. The sample records roughly 50,000 clones, 70% to 90% being singletons. Germline loops: CDR1 KGHSH, CDR2 LQKENI. CDR3 length: 13 residues. V lost 6 bases and J 7 bases, leaving 15 bases between the germline ends. With regard to this clone: Its specificity is unknown.

This material consisted of PBMCs, taken from a glioma patient treated with radiotherapy, temozolomide or both. J is TRBJ1-1 and V is TRBV18, with D maybe TRBD1 (6 bases). This clonotype originated in a man younger than 35 with glioma. The CDR3 DNA reads as TGTGCCAGCTCGGAAGGGTGGACAGTTGAAGCTTTCTTT. It is translated as CASSEGWTVEAFF.